Reported below is one T cell receptor beta chain. As yet, its antigen is unknown. Extraction of around 1.9 micrograms of genomic DNA from cryopreserved PBMCs supplied material for TCR beta libraries. The CDR3 has 15 residues. The germline V gene has CDR1 MNHEY and CDR2 SVGAGI. V gave up 5 bases and J gave up 7 bases; unmatched junction bases: 6. This sample is drawn from a study of cytotoxic CD8 clonotypes in ibrutinib-treated CLL. Overall study context: Each sample contained, on average, approximately 230,000 productive templates and 94,082 productive rearrangements. General study results and limits: Pretreatment clonality was elevated relative to age-matched healthy donors and paralleled circulating CD8+ T-cell counts. There were few public clonotypes, and on treatment they contracted or stayed stable.

Clones were sequenced by immunoSEQ multiplex PCR, and TCRdb holds only the in-frame ones, with some missing. The sample yields approximately 190,000 clones, more than 75% seen once. This TCR was sampled from a human donor with chronic lymphocytic leukemia. The rearrangement uses TRBV6-5 and TRBJ2-1; 12 positions agree with TRBD2. Sequenced here: PBMCs, sampled after 12 months of ibrutinib treatment. CDR3 region: CASSRTSGTVNEQFF. CDR3 bases: TGTGCCAGCAGTCGGACTAGCGGGACCGTAAATGAGCAGTTCTTC.